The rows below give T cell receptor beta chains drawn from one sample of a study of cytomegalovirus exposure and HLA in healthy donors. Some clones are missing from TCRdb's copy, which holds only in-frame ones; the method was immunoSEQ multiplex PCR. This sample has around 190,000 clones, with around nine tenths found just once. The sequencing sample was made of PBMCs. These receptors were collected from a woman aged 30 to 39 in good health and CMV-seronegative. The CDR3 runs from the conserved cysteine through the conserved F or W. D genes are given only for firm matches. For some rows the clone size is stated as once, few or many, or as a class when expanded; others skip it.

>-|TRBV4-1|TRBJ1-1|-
TGCGCCAGCAGCCAAGATGGGGGACATCGAGTCACTGAAGCTTTCTTT
CASSQDGGHRVTEAFF
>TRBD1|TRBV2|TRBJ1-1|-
TGTGCCAGCAGCCCCAACAGGGGGCGGACTGAAGCTTTCTTT
CASSPNRGRTEAFF
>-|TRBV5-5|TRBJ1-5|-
TGTGCCAGCAGTCCAGACTGGGATCAGCCCCAGCATTTT
CASSPDWDQPQHF
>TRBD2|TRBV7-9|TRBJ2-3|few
TGTTCCAGCAGCTTAGTCCAACGCGGGAGGGGCGATACGCAGTATTTT
CSSSLVQRGRGDTQYF
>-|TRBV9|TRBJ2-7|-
TGTGCCAGCAGCGTAGAATTCGGGGACTACGAGCAGTACTTC
CASSVEFGDYEQYF
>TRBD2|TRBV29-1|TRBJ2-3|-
TGCAGCGTTGAGGGGGGAGGGTCAGATACGCAGTATTTT
CSVEGGGSDTQYF
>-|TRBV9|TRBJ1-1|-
TGTGCCAGCAGCGTGACAGGAGGTACTGAAGCTTTCTTT
CASSVTGGTEAFF
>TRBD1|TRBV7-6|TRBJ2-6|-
TGTGCCAGCAGCTTAGTACAGGGGAGAGCTGGGGCCAACGTCCTGACTTTC
CASSLVQGRAGANVLTF
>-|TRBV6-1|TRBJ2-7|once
TGTGCCAGCAGTGAAGTAGGGGTCGTCTACGAGCAGTACTTC
CASSEVGVVYEQYF
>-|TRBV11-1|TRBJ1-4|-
TGTGCCAGCAGCGATTCTAGACAGCGTAATGAAAAACTGTTTTTT
CASSDSRQRNEKLFF
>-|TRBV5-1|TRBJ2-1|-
TGCGCCAGCAGCTTGGTACTAGGTGCCAATGAGCAGTTCTTC
CASSLVLGANEQFF
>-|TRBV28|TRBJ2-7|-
TGTGCCAGCAGTACCTCACGGCTAGCAGCCTACGAGCAGTACTTC
CASSTSRLAAYEQYF
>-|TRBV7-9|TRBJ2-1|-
TGTTCCAGCAGCTCCCTTAATGAGCAGTTCTTC
CSSSSLNEQFF
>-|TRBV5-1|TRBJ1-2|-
TGCGCCAGCAGCTCAGCTGGGGGGAACTATGGCTACACCTTC
CASSSAGGNYGYTF
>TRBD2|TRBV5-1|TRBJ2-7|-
TGCGCCAGCAGCTCCGGACTAGCGGGCTACGAGCAGTACTTC
CASSSGLAGYEQYF
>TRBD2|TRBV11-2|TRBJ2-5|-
TGTGCCAGCAGCTTCTTCCGCGGGGGAGAGACCCAGTACTTC
CASSFFRGGETQYF
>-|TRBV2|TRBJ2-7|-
TGTGCCAGCAGTGAAGCGGGGCCGGGCTCTACCTACGAGCAGTACTTC
CASSEAGPGSTYEQYF
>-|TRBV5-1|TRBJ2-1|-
TGCGCCAGCACCGCTGACAGTTACCCTTACAATGAGCAGTTCTTC
CASTADSYPYNEQFF
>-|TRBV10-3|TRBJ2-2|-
TGTGCCATCAGTGAATTAGCCCGGGAGCTGTTTTTT
CAISELARELFF
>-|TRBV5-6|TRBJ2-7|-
TGTGCCAGCAGCTTGCCCCTCAGCAGGGCCCCCTACGAGCAGTACTTC
CASSLPLSRAPYEQYF
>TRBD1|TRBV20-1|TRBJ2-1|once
TGCAGTGCTAAACAGGGGAATGAGCAGTTCTTC
CSAKQGNEQFF
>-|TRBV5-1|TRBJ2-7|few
TGCGCCAGCAGCTACGCGTCAGGGCTATCTTCCTACGAGCAGTACTTC
CASSYASGLSSYEQYF
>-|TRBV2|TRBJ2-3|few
TGTGCCAGCAGTAACCGGGATATCACAGATACGCAGTATTTT
CASSNRDITDTQYF
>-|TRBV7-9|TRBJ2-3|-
TGTGCCAGCAGCGTCGTCGGGAGTGCAGATACGCAGTATTTT
CASSVVGSADTQYF
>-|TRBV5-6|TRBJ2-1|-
TGTGCCAGCAGCCCGAATAGCGGCGATGAGCAGTTCTTC
CASSPNSGDEQFF
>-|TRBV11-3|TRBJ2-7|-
TGTGCCAGCAGCTTAGGAGGGTCCGGGGGCTACGAGCAGTACTTC
CASSLGGSGGYEQYF
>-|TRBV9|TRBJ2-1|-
TGTGCCAGCAGTCCCACCGGGACAAACTACAATGAGCAGTTCTTC
CASSPTGTNYNEQFF
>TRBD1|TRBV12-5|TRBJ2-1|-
TGTGCTAGTGGTCAAGGACAGGGGGCGCGGGAGCAGTTCTTC
CASGQGQGAREQFF
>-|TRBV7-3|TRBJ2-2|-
TGTGCCAGCAGCCCCCTCGCCGGGGAGCTGTTTTTT
CASSPLAGELFF
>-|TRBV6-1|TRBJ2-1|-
TGTGCCAGCAGTGAACTTTGGCAGGCCGAGCAGTTCTTC
CASSELWQAEQFF
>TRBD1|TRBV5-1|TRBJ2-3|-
TGCGCCAGCAGCTTGGGACAGGGATGGACAGATACGCAGTATTTT
CASSLGQGWTDTQYF
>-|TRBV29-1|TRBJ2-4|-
TGCAGCGTGAATACAGTACGGGGAGGGGGAAACATTCAGTACTTC
CSVNTVRGGGNIQYF
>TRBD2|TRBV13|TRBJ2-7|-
TGTGCCAGCAGCCACGGACTAGGAATCTACGAGCAGTACTTC
CASSHGLGIYEQYF
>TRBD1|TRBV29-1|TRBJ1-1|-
TGCAGCTTGGGGCAGGGGGGCACTGAAGCTTTCTTT
CSLGQGGTEAFF
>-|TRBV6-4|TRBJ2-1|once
TGTGCCAGCAGTGACGGTGAGAGCTCCTACAATGAGCAGTTCTTC
CASSDGESSYNEQFF
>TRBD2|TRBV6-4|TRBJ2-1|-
TGTGCCAGCAGTGACTCGACTAGCGGGGTGTTTAATGAGCAGTTCTTC
CASSDSTSGVFNEQFF
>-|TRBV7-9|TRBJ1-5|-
TGTGCCAGCACGTTCGGGGATCAGCCCCAGCATTTT
CASTFGDQPQHF
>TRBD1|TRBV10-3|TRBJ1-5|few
TGTGCCATCAGTGACCGACAGGGCAATAGCAATCAGCCCCAGCATTTT
CAISDRQGNSNQPQHF
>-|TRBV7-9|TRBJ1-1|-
TGTGCCAGCAGCTTCGGGGGGAAAGCTTTCTTT
CASSFGGKAFF
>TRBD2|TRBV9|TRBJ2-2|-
TGTGCCAGCAGCCCTCGGGAGGTCACCGGGGAGCTGTTTTTT
CASSPREVTGELFF
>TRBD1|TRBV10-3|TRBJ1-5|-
TGTGCCATCAAAGGACAGGGTGGAAATCAGCCCCAGCATTTT
CAIKGQGGNQPQHF
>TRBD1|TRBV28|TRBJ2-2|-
TGTGCCAGCCATGCCGGGACAGGGGCAATAGGGGAGCTGTTTTTT
CASHAGTGAIGELFF
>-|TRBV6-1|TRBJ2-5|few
TGTGCCAGCAGGACTAACGCGGAGACCCAGTACTTC
CASRTNAETQYF
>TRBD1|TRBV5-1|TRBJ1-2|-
TGCGCCAGCAGCCCGGGACAGGGGCAGGATGGCTACACCTTC
CASSPGQGQDGYTF
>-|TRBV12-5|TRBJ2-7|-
TGTGCTAGTTCCTGGACAGATGGCGAGCAGTACTTC
CASSWTDGEQYF
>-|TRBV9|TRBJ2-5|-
TGTGCCAGCAGCGTAGAACCCAAAGGAGGGACCCAGTACTTC
CASSVEPKGGTQYF
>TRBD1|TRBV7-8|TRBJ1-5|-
TGTGCCAGCAGCTCAGGACAGGGACAACAGCCCCAGCATTTT
CASSSGQGQQPQHF
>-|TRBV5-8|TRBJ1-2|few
TGTGCCAGCAGCTTACAGCCCCGAGACTATGGCTACACCTTC
CASSLQPRDYGYTF
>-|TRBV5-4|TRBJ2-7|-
TGTGCCAGCAGCTTGGGGACTCAGGGGTACGAGCAGTACTTC
CASSLGTQGYEQYF
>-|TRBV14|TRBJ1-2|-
TGTGCCAGCAGGGAGATATTTGCCTTGTATGGCTACACCTTC
CASREIFALYGYTF
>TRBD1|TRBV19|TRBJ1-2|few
TGTGCCAGTAGCCCGACAGGGGCCTCATTTTATGGCTACACCTTC
CASSPTGASFYGYTF
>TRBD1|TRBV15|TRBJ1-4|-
TGTGCCACCAGCAGAGATTACCTCAAAGGGGACAGTAATGAAAAACTGTTTTTT
CATSRDYLKGDSNEKLFF